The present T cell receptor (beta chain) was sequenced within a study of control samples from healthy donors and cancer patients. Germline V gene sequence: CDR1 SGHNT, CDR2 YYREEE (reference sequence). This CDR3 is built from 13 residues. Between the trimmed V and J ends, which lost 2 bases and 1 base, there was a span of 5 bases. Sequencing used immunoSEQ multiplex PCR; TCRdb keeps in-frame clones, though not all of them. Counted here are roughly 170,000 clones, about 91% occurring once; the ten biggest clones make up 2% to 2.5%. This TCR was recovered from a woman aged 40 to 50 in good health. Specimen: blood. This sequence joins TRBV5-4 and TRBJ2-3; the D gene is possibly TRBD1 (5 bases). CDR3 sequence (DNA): TGTGCCAGCAGCTTAGGGGGCACAGATACGCAGTATTTT. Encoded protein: CASSLGGTDTQYF.